One and the same sample provided the 14 T cell receptor beta chains below, sequenced in a study of vaccination and CD4 T cells after COVID-19. Their specific antigens are unknown. Regarding treatment: approximately 9-day PBMC culture with coronavirus spike peptide pools or control peptides (ViraFEST assay). Researchers used the Oncomine TCR Beta short-read assay to sequence DNA from cultured CD4+ T cells. TCRdb ran MiXCR on the PCR reads and lists one entry per CDR3 protein. Counted here are 10,000 to 15,000 distinct CDR3 sequences, around three fifths occurring once; the ten biggest clones make up under 15%. Sequencing used CD4+ T cells from blood, cultured in vitro. Receptor source: a human donor who had recovered from COVID-19.

The V gene is TRBV5-1, the J gene TRBJ2-5; D may be TRBD1 or TRBD2 (5 bases each). The CDR3 loop spans 14 amino acids. Trimming shortened V by 0 bases and J by 1 base, and 7 bases separated the two germline ends. Looked up from germline, CDR1 is SGHRS and CDR2 is YFSETQ. Written as DNA, the CDR3 is TGCGCCAGCAGCTTGGCGGGACCCCAAGAGACCCAGTACTTC. Its protein is CASSLAGPQETQYF. Variable domain in full (rest from reference TRBV5-1 and TRBJ2-5): KAGVTQTPRYLIKTRGQQVTLSCSPISGHRSVSWYQQTPGQGLQFLFEYFSETQRNKGNFPGRFSGRQFSNSRSEMNVSTLELGDSALYLCASSLAGPQETQYFGPGTRLLVL.

V usage is TRBV2 and J usage is TRBJ1-5; maybe TRBD1 (6 bases). CDR1 is SNHLY and CDR2 is FYNNEI in the germline V gene. The CDR3 extends over 15 amino acids. The V end lost 4 bases, the J end lost 0 bases, and 10 bases lay between the germline ends. CDR3 residues: CASSADSLSNQPQHF. DNA of the CDR3: TGTGCCAGCAGTGCGGACAGCCTTAGCAATCAGCCCCAGCATTTT.

This clonotype counts as medium-sized (0.01 to 0.1%). This chain links TRBV20-1 with TRBJ1-5; a possible D gene is TRBD1 (5 bases). The germline gives CDR1 DFQATT, CDR2 SNEGSKA (reference sequence). This CDR3 region has 16 residues. Trimming took 4 bases from V and 0 from J, leaving 16 bases between them. DNA of the CDR3: TGCAGTGCTAACAAAGACAGTGGAAATAGCAATCAGCCCCAGCATTTT. Amino acids: CSANKDSGNSNQPQHF.

In its sample, this clonotype was seen a few times. The chain employs TRBV6-2 or TRBV6-3 and TRBJ2-7; 8 bases fit TRBD2. The CDR3 extends over 16 amino acids. In germline, CDR1 is MNHEY, CDR2 SVGEGT. With V trimmed by 1 base and J by 0 bases, 5 bases remained unmatched. The CDR3 coding sequence is TGTGCCAGCAGTTACTACCCCAGCGGGAGCTCCTACGAGCAGTACTTC. This codes for CASSYYPSGSSYEQYF.

V gene TRBV2 combines with J gene TRBJ1-1; TRBD1 agrees at 12 bases. Germline-derived CDR1 and CDR2 are SNHLY and FYNNEI. The CDR3 is 18 residues long. J lost 4 bases, V lost 5 bases, and 14 bases had no gene match. The CDR3 protein is CASSQGPGQGATVTEAFF. The CDR3 region has the DNA TGTGCCAGCAGTCAAGGGCCGGGACAGGGGGCGACGGTCACTGAAGCTTTCTTT. The entire variable domain, with the rest obtained from reference TRBV2 and TRBJ1-1, is as follows: EPEVTQTPSHQVTQMGQEVILRCVPISNHLYFYWYRQILGQKVEFLVSFYNNEISEKSEIFDDQFSVERPDGSNFTLKIRSTKLEDSAMYFCASSQGPGQGATVTEAFFGQGTRLTVV.

This clonotype was detected only a few times. The gene calls are TRBV27 and TRBJ1-2; no firm D call. This CDR3 spans 14 amino acids. Per the germline V gene, CDR1 is MNHEY and CDR2 is SMNVEV (reference sequence). The V end lost 2 bases, the J end lost 1 base, and 8 bases lay between the germline ends. This CDR3 reads CASSLTALNYGYTF. CDR3 bases: TGTGCCAGCAGTTTAACTGCTCTTAACTATGGCTACACCTTC.

This clonotype was counted a few times. V gene TRBV12-3 or TRBV12-4 combines with J gene TRBJ2-2, with a possible D match to TRBD2 (6 bases). V dropped 3 bases and J dropped 4 bases, with 18 bases sitting between them. CDR3 length: 17 amino acids. The CDR3 loop is CASSFGRRGPTTGELFF. DNA for the CDR3: TGTGCCAGCAGTTTTGGGAGGCGGGGACCAACCACCGGGGAGCTGTTTTTT.

This chain connects TRBV7-9 to TRBJ1-2, with D perhaps TRBD1 (5 bases). This CDR3 is built from 14 residues. Per germline, CDR1 SEHNR and CDR2 FQNEAQ (reference sequence). V lost 0 bases and J lost 14, with 19 bases in between. The CDR3 loop reads CASSLARDLGRWTF. CDR3 DNA: TGTGCCAGCAGCTTAGCCCGGGACTTAGGTCGTTGGACCTTC.

The V gene is TRBV15, the J gene TRBJ1-5; maybe TRBD1 (5 bases). The V gene lost 8 bases and the J gene lost 1 base, with 15 bases spanning the gap. CDR1 and CDR2 from the germline V gene are LNHNV and YYDKDF (reference sequence). The CDR3 sequence is 15 residues long. The CDR3 nucleotides read TGTGCCACCGCTATACTCAGGGCGAGCAATCAGCCCCAGCATTTT. It translates to CATAILRASNQPQHF.

The genes are TRBV7-2 and TRBJ1-6; D gene unclear. V lost 5 bases and J 8 bases, leaving 19 bases between the germline ends. The CDR3 runs to 16 residues. Germline lookup yields CDR1 SGHTA and CDR2 FQGNSA. The CDR3 region has the DNA TGTGCCAGCAGCCCTGGCGGGGATCGACGGTATTCACCCCTCCACTTT. This encodes CASSPGGDRRYSPLHF.

For the CDR3, the DNA is TGTGCCAGCAGACCCATGGACAGGGGTACGGACACTGAAGCTTTCTTT. Translated, it gives CASRPMDRGTDTEAFF. The chain is built from TRBV5-4 and TRBJ1-1; 9 nucleotides match TRBD1. Germline V gene sequence: CDR1 SGHNT, CDR2 YYREEE (reference sequence). The CDR3 has 16 residues. V trimming: 5 bases; J trimming: 3 bases; junction bases outside the gene matches: 11.

This clonotype has just one count. Here the CDR3 DNA reads TGCAGTGCTAGAGCCCGTAGACTAGCGGGTGCCGAGCAGTACTTC. Amino acid sequence: CSARARRLAGAEQYF. The chain joins TRBV20-1 to TRBJ2-7; TRBD2 matches 10 bases. This CDR3 comprises 15 residues. Germline CDR1 and CDR2: DFQATT and SNEGSKA (reference sequence). V trimming: 1 base; J trimming: 6 bases; junction bases outside the gene matches: 9.

This clonotype has only a few counts. This sequence joins TRBV19 and TRBJ2-1; 7 bases map to TRBD2. V dropped 4 bases and J dropped 6; count of bases not matched to a gene: 3. This CDR3 is built from 13 residues. From germline, CDR1 is LNHDA and CDR2 SQIVND (reference sequence). The CDR3 protein is CASSTGLFNEQFF. CDR3 in DNA: TGTGCCAGTAGTACGGGACTATTCAATGAGCAGTTCTTC.

CDR3 in DNA: TGTGCCAGCAGCCAAGGCTGGTCTAATTCACCCCTCCACTTT. It is translated as CASSQGWSNSPLHF. The chain links TRBV3-1 to TRBJ1-6; D is unresolved. Trimming shortened V by 1 base and J by 6 bases, and 7 bases separated the two germline ends. In germline, CDR1 is LGHDT, CDR2 YNNKEL (reference sequence). This CDR3 region has 14 residues.